A single sample gave rise to the 20 T cell receptor beta chains below, sequenced in a study of shared clonotypes between healthy human individuals. Only in-frame clones appear in the TCRdb table, and some are missing; sequencing was by immunoSEQ multiplex PCR. Of about 230,000 clones listed, over 60% are singletons. Sequenced: memory CD4+ T cells sorted from blood. The subset is: CD45RA-negative fraction. The receptors shown here come from a man aged 25 to 45 in good health.

Turning to this clone: A much bigger clone sits one base away, suggesting this may be a read error. The V gene is TRBV6-5, the J gene TRBJ2-2; D unresolved. The germline CDR1 and CDR2 sequences are MNHEY and SVGAGI. Trimming left V 6 bases short and J 5 bases short, with 4 bases between. CDR3 length: 11 amino acids. The CDR3 region is CASSRTGELFF. CDR3 nucleotide sequence: TGTGCCAGCAGCCGTACCGGGGAGCTGTTTTTT.

This chain's CDR3 is CASSLGRGPYEQYF. DNA of the CDR3: TGCGCCAGCAGCTTAGGCAGGGGCCCCTACGAGCAGTACTTC. This chain connects TRBV5-1 to TRBJ2-7; D might be TRBD1 (6 bases). The CDR3 loop spans 14 amino acids. Per germline, CDR1 SGHRS and CDR2 YFSETQ. The V gene lost 2 bases and the J gene lost 2 bases, with 11 bases spanning the gap.

This rearrangement joins TRBV4-3 to TRBJ1-5, with no clear D. Germline loops: CDR1 LGHNA, CDR2 YSLEER. The CDR3 is 13 amino acids. The V end lost 3 bases, the J end lost 5 bases, and 8 bases lay between the germline ends. Written as DNA, the CDR3 is TGCGCCAGCAGCCAGCACAGCTATCAGCCCCAGCATTTT. Protein product: CASSQHSYQPQHF.

V and J are TRBV5-6 and TRBJ1-2; D is ambiguous. Germline CDR1 is SGHDT and CDR2 is YYEEEE. The CDR3 sequence is 14 residues long. With 4 bases removed from V and 4 bases from J, the gap between germline ends came to 14 bases. CDR3 nucleotide sequence: TGTGCCAGCAGCCTTCTCCAGGCGAGCTATGGCTACACCTTC. It translates to CASSLLQASYGYTF.

This chain uses TRBV9 with TRBJ2-7, with a weak D call TRBD2 (5 bases). The V gene lost 0 bases and the J gene lost 3 bases, with 13 bases spanning the gap. The CDR3 spans 15 residues. Looked up from germline, CDR1 is SGDLS and CDR2 is YYNGEE. The CDR3 reads CASSVGRAGLYEQYF. CDR3 sequence (DNA): TGTGCCAGCAGCGTAGGCCGGGCCGGACTCTACGAGCAGTACTTC.

The chain couples TRBV5-1 to TRBJ1-3; D unresolved. This CDR3 comprises 14 residues. Looked up from germline, CDR1 is SGHRS and CDR2 is YFSETQ. The germline V and J ends were trimmed by 3 bases and 1 base, with 8 bases remaining between them. The CDR3 is CASSWDESGNTIYF. CDR3 sequence (DNA): TGCGCCAGCAGCTGGGATGAGTCTGGAAACACCATATATTTT.

This chain links TRBV25-1 with TRBJ2-7; D possibly corresponds to TRBD1 (5 bases). CDR3 size: 15 residues. Germline-derived CDR1 and CDR2 are MGHDK and SYGVNS. Deletions cut 5 bases from V and 5 bases from J, with 19 bases between. DNA for the CDR3: TGTGCCAGCAGTTCCCCGGGCAGGGATCAAGACGAGCAGTACTTC. Protein product: CASSSPGRDQDEQYF.

A few counts support this clone. The chain joins TRBV5-4 to TRBJ2-7, with a weak D call TRBD2 (5 bases). Germline values: CDR1 SGHNT, CDR2 YYREEE (reference sequence). Trimming took 4 bases from V and 2 from J, leaving 16 bases between them. The CDR3 has 15 residues. For the CDR3, the DNA is TGTGCCAGCAGCCGAATCGGACCGGAGGCCTACGAGCAGTACTTC. Its translation is CASSRIGPEAYEQYF.

V is TRBV28 and J is TRBJ2-5, with D possibly called TRBD1 or TRBD2 (5 bases each). V was shortened by 6 bases and J by 2 bases, with 22 bases between the two germline ends. The CDR3 covers 17 residues. In germline, CDR1 is MDHEN, CDR2 SYDVKM. The DNA for the CDR3 is TGTGCCAGCAGATATATGCCGGGACCGAGAGGACAAGAGACCCAGTACTTC. Its protein is CASRYMPGPRGQETQYF.

This clone was recorded only once. The chain joins TRBV5-1 to TRBJ2-2; TRBD1 matches at 10 bases. The CDR3 has 15 amino acids. The junction had 4 bases not matched to a gene; V was cut back by 5 bases and J by 3 bases. CDR1 SGHRS and CDR2 YFSETQ come from the germline V gene. CDR3 residues: CASRWTGGDTGELFF. CDR3 nucleotide sequence: TGCGCCAGCAGGTGGACAGGGGGTGACACCGGGGAGCTGTTTTTT. The entire variable domain, with the rest obtained from reference TRBV5-1 and TRBJ2-2, is as follows: KAGVTQTPRYLIKTRGQQVTLSCSPISGHRSVSWYQQTPGQGLQFLFEYFSETQRNKGNFPGRFSGRQFSNSRSEMNVSTLELGDSALYLCASRWTGGDTGELFFGEGSRLTVL.

The chain carries TRBV27 and TRBJ1-2, with D maybe TRBD1 (6 bases). Germline CDR1 is MNHEY and CDR2 is SMNVEV (reference sequence). Trimming left V 5 bases short and J 8 bases short, with 21 bases between. The CDR3 consists of 15 residues. CDR3 sequence reads: CASSMQKQGYGGYTF. The CDR3 DNA reads as TGTGCCAGCAGTATGCAAAAACAGGGATACGGAGGCTACACCTTC.

In its sample, this clone was seen once. The chain recombines TRBV5-5 with TRBJ2-3; 10 bases align to TRBD2. In germline, CDR1 is SGHKS, CDR2 YYEKEE (reference sequence). The J segment lost 3 bases and the V segment lost 5 bases, leaving 6 bases of the junction unmatched. The CDR3 is made up of 15 amino acids. The CDR3 DNA reads TGTGCCAGCAGTCCTAGCGGGAGTGGTACAGATACGCAGTATTTT. Translating it yields CASSPSGSGTDTQYF.

Worth noting for this clone: Relative to the germline gene, one junction end is altered; a read error may explain this. The rearrangement links TRBV15 to TRBJ1-2, with TRBD1 as a possible D gene (6 bases). The CDR3 length is 14 residues. The germline CDR1 and CDR2 sequences are LNHNV and YYDKDF (reference sequence). The CDR3 loop is CATSRDIGGGGYTF. The CDR3 region has the DNA TGTGCCACCAGCCGAGACATAGGGGGAGGCGGCTACACCTTC. The whole variable domain, filled in from reference TRBV15 and TRBJ1-2, reads DAMVIQNPRYQVTQFGKPVTLSCSQTLNHNVMYWYQQKSSQAPKLLFHYYDKDFNNEADTPDNFQSRRPNTSFCFLDIRSPGLGDTAMYLCATSRDIGGGGYTFGSGTRLTVV.

This clone was picked up a small number of times. The V gene is TRBV2, the J gene TRBJ2-5; TRBD1 or TRBD2 may be the D gene (5 bases each). This CDR3 has 14 amino acids. Trimming cost V 3 bases and J 1 base, with 9 bases left between them. Germline lookup yields CDR1 SNHLY and CDR2 FYNNEI. This CDR3 is CASSEGPRQETQYF. CDR3 DNA: TGTGCCAGCAGTGAGGGACCGCGCCAAGAGACCCAGTACTTC.

This clone was observed a single time. The chain recombines TRBV18 with TRBJ1-3; 7 bases match TRBD1. CDR3 size: 16 residues. In germline, CDR1 is KGHSH, CDR2 LQKENI. V dropped 2 bases and J dropped 0; count of bases not matched to a gene: 4. The CDR3 region is CASSPAQGSSGNTIYF. The CDR3 DNA reads as TGTGCCAGCTCACCAGCACAGGGGTCCTCTGGAAACACCATATATTTT.

This clone was observed a few times. Different DNA sequences within this sample yield the same CDR3. The CDR3 loop reads CASSLQGQETQYF. CDR3 sequence (DNA): TGCGCCAGCAGCTTGCAGGGGCAAGAGACCCAGTACTTC. The genes are TRBV5-1 and TRBJ2-5; the D gene is possibly TRBD1 (6 bases). In germline, CDR1 is SGHRS, CDR2 YFSETQ. This CDR3 contains 13 residues. V was pared by 1 base and J by 2 bases, with 6 bases between.

The table lists this clone with a few counts. This chain uses TRBV7-6 with TRBJ2-7; D perhaps matches TRBD2 (5 bases). CDR1 is SGHVS and CDR2 is FNYEAQ in the germline V gene. This CDR3 is 14 amino acids long. The germline V and J ends were trimmed by 5 bases and 0 bases, with 11 bases remaining between them. This CDR3 reads CASSPKAVSYEQYF. CDR3 DNA: TGTGCCAGCAGCCCAAAAGCGGTCTCCTACGAGCAGTACTTC.

The V gene is TRBV28, the J gene TRBJ2-2; 10 bases match TRBD2. The CDR3 sequence is 16 residues long. Per germline, CDR1 MDHEN and CDR2 SYDVKM. The trim removed 8 bases at V and 6 bases at J, leaving 12 bases unmatched. CDR3 DNA sequence: TGTGCCAGCGATCCAGGGGGTAGCGGGAGGCCCGGGGAGCTGTTTTTT. Amino acids: CASDPGGSGRPGELFF.

The sample holds many counts of this clone. The chain joins TRBV27 to TRBJ2-7; TRBD1 aligns across 10 bases. Germline values: CDR1 MNHEY, CDR2 SMNVEV (reference sequence). The CDR3 contains 15 residues. V was pared by 3 bases and J by 5 bases, with 7 bases of the junction left unmatched. The chain's CDR3 is CASSFRQGAIDEQYF. For the CDR3, the DNA is TGTGCCAGCAGTTTCCGACAGGGGGCGATCGACGAGCAGTACTTC.

This clone showed up just a few times. The chain is built from TRBV9 and TRBJ2-1, with D unresolved. Per germline, CDR1 SGDLS and CDR2 YYNGEE. The CDR3 length is 15 residues. V lost 3 bases and J lost 7, with 17 bases in between. The CDR3 is CASSADLGIGNEQFF. The CDR3 DNA sequence: TGTGCCAGCAGCGCTGATTTAGGAATCGGTAATGAGCAGTTCTTC. The full variable domain, with the rest looked up from reference TRBV9 and TRBJ2-1, is DSGVTQTPKHLITATGQRVTLRCSPRSGDLSVYWYQQSLDQGLQFLIQYYNGEERAKGNILERFSAQQFPDLHSELNLSSLELGDSALYFCASSADLGIGNEQFFGPGTRLTVL.